The entry below describes one TCR beta chain. What it binds is not known. From germline, CDR1 is KGHSH and CDR2 LQKENI. The CDR3 is 15 amino acids. Trimming removed 1 base from V and 0 bases from J, with 10 bases in between. This entry comes from a study of memory CD4+ T cells and cytomegalovirus serostatus. General study points: CD4+ memory repertoires contained about 40% of the roughly 160 reported CMV TCRbeta sequences.

The table came from immunoSEQ multiplex PCR; TCRdb's copy has only in-frame clones and leaves some out. The sample carries more than 50,000 clones, approximately 78% recorded once. Single viable CD3+CD4+CD8-CD45RO+ cells were sorted as the memory CD4+ T cells. This TCR came from an adult in good health and CMV-seronegative. This sequence joins TRBV18 and TRBJ2-7; a weak D match, TRBD2 (5 bases). The sample taken for sequencing was memory CD4+ T cells from blood. As DNA, the CDR3 is TGTGCCAGCTCACCACGGAGGACGGACTCCTACGAGCAGTACTTC. Translating it yields CASSPRRTDSYEQYF.